This TCR beta chain was identified in a study of beta chain features in type 1 diabetes. Study at large: Examination covered 100 million to 140 million sorted cells spanning all samples. Study findings and constraints: Type 1 diabetes patients showed a moderate but significant shortening of TCRB CDR3s in all four CD4+ subsets. Lower insertion and higher deletion counts appeared at VDJ junctions in type 1 diabetes patients.

Purity exceeded 98% in all sorted populations. Since all of the isolated RNA was reverse transcribed, expressed TCRB transcripts were what got sequenced. TCRdb keeps only in-frame clones here, not all; method: immunoSEQ multiplex PCR. The sample gives some 660,000 clones, over 12% of which show up once; 0.035% to 0.04% is in the top ten. On this clone: Antigen specificity is unknown.

This TCR was recovered from a young man with type 1 diabetes. Sequenced input: naive CD4+ T cells from blood.

CDR3 nucleotide sequence: TGTGCCACCACCTGGGGTTTCGAGCAGTACTTC. Amino acid sequence: CATTWGFEQYF. This rearrangement joins TRBV6-5 to TRBJ2-7; the D is unclear. Trimming shortened V by 10 bases and J by 6 bases, and 13 bases separated the two germline ends. The CDR3 sequence is 11 residues long. From germline, CDR1 is MNHEY and CDR2 SVGAGI.